These T cell receptor beta chains were read from a single sample in a study of T cells in Graves' hyperthyroidism and ophthalmopathy. Via MiXCR, TCRdb re-called the multiplex PCR reads, giving one row per CDR3 protein. The profile shows under 350,000 distinct CDR3 sequences, about 15% of them singletons. The sequenced sample was blood. The receptors stem from an older woman with Graves' ophthalmopathy. The conserved cysteine and the conserved F or W are not part of the CDR3 here. The order of the fields is clone size, V gene, J gene, CDR3 protein. Clone sizes are given selectively: once, few, many, or a class where the clone is expanded.

>once|TRBV20-1|TRBJ2-5
SARDAGFGVQETQY
>NA|TRBV29-1|TRBJ1-2
SVEDSEGDHYGYT
>NA|TRBV19|TRBJ1-1
ASTSWGGNTEAF
>many|TRBV7-9|TRBJ2-1
ASSLWTAANNEQF
>many|TRBV24-1|TRBJ2-1
ATSDPSGGFNNEQF
>few|TRBV7-6|TRBJ1-6
ASSEGQGDNSPLH
>many|TRBV7-2|TRBJ2-3
ASSLEGPDRGADTQY
>many|TRBV28|TRBJ2-1
ASSLSAGGPYNEQF
>many|TRBV12-3/TRBV12-4|TRBJ2-1
ASSSWGGGNEQF
>many|TRBV18|TRBJ1-1
ASSPGRDTEAF
>many|TRBV6-1|TRBJ1-1
ASSHGRYTEAF
>many|TRBV5-6|TRBJ2-1
ASSSDRVVGNEQF
>NA|TRBV10-3|TRBJ2-1
AISGASGSPNEQF
>many|TRBV27|TRBJ2-7
ASSPQGLADTYEQY
>once|TRBV24-1|TRBJ2-7
ATSEGQGIHEQY
>few|TRBV4-1|TRBJ2-7
ASSPDTNRYYEQY
>NA|TRBV7-3|TRBJ2-1
ASSLITSGNNEQF
>NA|TRBV5-1|TRBJ1-2
ASSYTATLALGYT
>NA|TRBV18|TRBJ2-7
ASSPPSQGSYEQY
>NA|TRBV19|TRBJ1-1
ASSPRVVTEAF
>many|TRBV6-6|TRBJ2-2
ASSYRGPTGELF
>many|TRBV11-2|TRBJ1-5
ASSSPGGGDQPQH
>NA|TRBV20-1|TRBJ2-1
SAMGTGSYNEQF
>many|TRBV28|TRBJ2-7
ASSPGLAGGGSGEQY
>once|TRBV11-1|TRBJ2-3
ASYGHLTDTQY
>NA|TRBV6-4|TRBJ1-6
ASSVTNSPLH
>few|TRBV5-5|TRBJ2-1
ASSLEQHNEQF
>few|TRBV29-1|TRBJ1-2
SVQGTLLYGYT
>many|TRBV3-1|TRBJ2-3
ASSQVAEAYTDTQY
>few|TRBV29-1|TRBJ1-1
SVETSNTEAF
>many|TRBV6-2/TRBV6-3|TRBJ1-2
ASSENNYGYT
>many|TRBV7-9|TRBJ1-1
ASIGDMNTEAF